This T cell receptor (beta chain) was captured in a study of blood T cell repertoires in COVID-19. Study as a whole: There were acute and convalescent COVID-19 samples, and they came from the United States, Italy and Spain.

Germline values: CDR1 SGHDT, CDR2 YYEEEE. This CDR3 is built from 16 residues. The V gene end was trimmed by 4 bases and the J gene end by 3 bases; junction bases not matched to a gene: 9. Profiling relied on immunoSEQ multiplex PCR, and the TCRdb table lists in-frame clones only, not all of them. Among 130,000 or so clones listed, 84% were seen once. The source material was PBMCs or T cells enriched from blood (not recorded which). This sequence originates from a woman in her 30s who had recovered from COVID-19. V usage is TRBV5-6 and J usage is TRBJ2-2; TRBD2 aligns across 7 bases. CDR3 region: CASSPWGGVDTGELFF. In DNA form, the CDR3 reads TGTGCCAGCAGCCCCTGGGGGGGTGTCGACACCGGGGAGCTGTTTTTT.